This entry is about one T cell receptor (beta chain). Antigen specificity is unknown. Naive CD8 cells comprised CD45RO-negative, CCR7-positively selected cells, excluding terminally differentiated effector memory CD45RA+ cells. This record belongs to a study of shared clonotypes between healthy human individuals. Whole-study results and caveats: A handful of donors had 5% to 6% of their naive CD4 clonotypes in common.

Every immunoSEQ plate was one replicate of a subset's evenly spread DNA. Sorted subsets were amplified in replicate PCRs using around 220 ng DNA, roughly 30,000 T cell genomes. Produced via immunoSEQ multiplex PCR; TCRdb's table is partial and in-frame only. The table shows approximately 1.9 million clones, with 85% to 95% occurring only once. The CDR3 totals 16 residues. Looked up from germline, CDR1 is SGHRS and CDR2 is YFSETQ. After removal of 0 bases from V and 10 bases from J, the junction contained 12 bases not matched to a gene. Sequences were obtained from naive CD8+ T cells from PBMCs. The chain carries TRBV5-1 and TRBJ2-1; 8 bases line up with TRBD2. This receptor was obtained from a man aged 18 to 35 in good health. Some clones in this sample may be carry-over from other donors' samples. The CDR3, as DNA: TGCGCCAGCAGCTTGGAAACAGCGGGAGACCCAAGGGAGCAGTTCTTC. Translated: CASSLETAGDPREQFF.